This T cell receptor (beta chain) was identified in a study of T cell responses to AZD1222 COVID-19 vaccine. Study-level points and caveats: Donors skewed white British and female; clonal diversity was possibly underestimated. Seropositive status at baseline applied to only a handful of AZD1222 recipients.

Worth noting for this clone: The antigen remains undetermined.

Using immunoSEQ multiplex PCR, the repertoire was profiled, and TCRdb retains in-frame clones only, with some absent. The profile shows about 120,000 clones, 88% of them singletons. The sequence came from an adult in good health. The specimen was peripheral blood, collected on day 0 of MenACWY control vaccination.

The CDR3 DNA follows: TGTGCCAGCAGATCGACAGGGGGTAGGGGCTACACCTTC. Protein: CASRSTGGRGYTF. The chain carries TRBV28 and TRBJ1-2; 9 nucleotides line up with TRBD1. V trimming: 6 bases; J trimming: 8 bases; junction bases outside the gene matches: 7. The CDR3 has 13 residues. Germline V gene lookup returns CDR1 MDHEN and CDR2 SYDVKM.